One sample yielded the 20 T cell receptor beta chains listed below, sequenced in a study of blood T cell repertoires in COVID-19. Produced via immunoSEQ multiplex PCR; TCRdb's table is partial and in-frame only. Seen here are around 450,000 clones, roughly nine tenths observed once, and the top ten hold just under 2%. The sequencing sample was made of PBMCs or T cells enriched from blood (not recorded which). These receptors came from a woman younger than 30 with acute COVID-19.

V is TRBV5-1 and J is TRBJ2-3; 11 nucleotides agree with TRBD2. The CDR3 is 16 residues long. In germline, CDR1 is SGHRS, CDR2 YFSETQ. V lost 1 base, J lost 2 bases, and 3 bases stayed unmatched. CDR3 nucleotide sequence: TGCGCCAGCAGCTTGCCTAGCGGGGGGACCACAGATACGCAGTATTTT. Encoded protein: CASSLPSGGTTDTQYF.

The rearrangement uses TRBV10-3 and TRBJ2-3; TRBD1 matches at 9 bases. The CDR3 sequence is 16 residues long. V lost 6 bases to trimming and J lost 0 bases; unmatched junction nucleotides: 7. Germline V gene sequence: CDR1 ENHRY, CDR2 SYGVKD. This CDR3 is CAIRNPQGASTDTQYF. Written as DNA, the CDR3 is TGTGCCATCAGGAACCCACAGGGGGCAAGCACAGATACGCAGTATTTT.

The CDR3 nucleotides read TGTGCCAGCAGCTTGACAGGGATGAACACTGAAGCTTTCTTT. As protein: CASSLTGMNTEAFF. The V call is TRBV3-1 (or the pseudogene TRBV3-2), the J call TRBJ1-1; 7 positions match TRBD1. V trimming: 5 bases; J trimming: 0 bases; junction bases outside the gene matches: 3. Germline V CDR1 and CDR2: LGHDT, YNNKEL (reference sequence). This CDR3 contains 14 residues.

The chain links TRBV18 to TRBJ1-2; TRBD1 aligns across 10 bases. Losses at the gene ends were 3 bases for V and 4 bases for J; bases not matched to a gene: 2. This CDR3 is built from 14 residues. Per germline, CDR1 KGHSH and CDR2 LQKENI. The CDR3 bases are TGTGCCAGCTCACCCGACAGGGGGCTCTATGGCTACACCTTC. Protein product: CASSPDRGLYGYTF.

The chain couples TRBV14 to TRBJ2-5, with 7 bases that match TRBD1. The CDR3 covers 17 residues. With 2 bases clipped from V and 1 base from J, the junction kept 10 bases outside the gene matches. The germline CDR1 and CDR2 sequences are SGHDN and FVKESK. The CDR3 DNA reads TGTGCCAGCAGCCAACGCCGTTGGGCAGGGGGCCAAGAGACCCAGTACTTC. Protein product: CASSQRRWAGGQETQYF.

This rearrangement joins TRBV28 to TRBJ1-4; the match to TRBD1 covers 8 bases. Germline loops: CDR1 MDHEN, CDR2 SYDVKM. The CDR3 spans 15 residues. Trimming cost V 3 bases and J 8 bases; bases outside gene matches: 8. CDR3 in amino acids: CASSFSQGAGEKLFF. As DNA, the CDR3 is TGTGCCAGCAGTTTTTCTCAGGGGGCTGGGGAAAAACTGTTTTTT.

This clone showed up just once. CDR3 sequence: CASSVGTGDFSNQPQHF. CDR3 bases: TGTGCCAGCAGCGTTGGGACAGGAGATTTTAGCAATCAGCCCCAGCATTTT. The rearrangement joins TRBV9 to TRBJ1-5, with 8 bases aligning to TRBD1. Germline assignment: CDR1 SGDLS and CDR2 YYNGEE. V was clipped by 2 bases and J by 0 bases; unmatched bases: 7. The CDR3 is 17 residues long.

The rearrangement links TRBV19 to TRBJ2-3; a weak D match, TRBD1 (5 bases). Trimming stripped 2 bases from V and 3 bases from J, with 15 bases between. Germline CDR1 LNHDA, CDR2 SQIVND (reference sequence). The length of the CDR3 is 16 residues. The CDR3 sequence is CASSILWQGVTDTQYF. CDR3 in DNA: TGTGCCAGTAGTATACTGTGGCAGGGTGTTACAGATACGCAGTATTTT.

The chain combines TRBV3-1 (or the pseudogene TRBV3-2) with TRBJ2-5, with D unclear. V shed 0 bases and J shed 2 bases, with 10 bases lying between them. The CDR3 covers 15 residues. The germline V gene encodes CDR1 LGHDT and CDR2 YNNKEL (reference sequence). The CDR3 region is CASSQDLLNQETQYF. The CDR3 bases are TGTGCCAGCAGCCAAGATCTACTAAATCAAGAGACCCAGTACTTC.

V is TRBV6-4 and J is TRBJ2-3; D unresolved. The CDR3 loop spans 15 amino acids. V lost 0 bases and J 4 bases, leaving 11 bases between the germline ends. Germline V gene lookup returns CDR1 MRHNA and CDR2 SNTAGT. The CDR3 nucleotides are TGTGCCAGCAGTGACTCGATAAGTGCGGCAGATACGCAGTATTTT. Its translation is CASSDSISAADTQYF.

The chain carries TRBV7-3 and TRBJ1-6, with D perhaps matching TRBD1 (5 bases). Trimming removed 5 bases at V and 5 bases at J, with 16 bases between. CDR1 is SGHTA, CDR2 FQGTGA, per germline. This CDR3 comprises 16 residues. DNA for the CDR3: TGTGCCAGCAGCCCCCAAGGGGCAGGCAATAATTCACCCCTCCACTTT. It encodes CASSPQGAGNNSPLHF.

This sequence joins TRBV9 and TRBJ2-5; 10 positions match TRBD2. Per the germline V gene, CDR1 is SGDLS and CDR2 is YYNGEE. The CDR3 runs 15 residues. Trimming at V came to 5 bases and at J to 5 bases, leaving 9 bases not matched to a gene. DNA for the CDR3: TGTGCCAGCAGTCCAAGCGGGAGGGCAGGGGAGACCCAGTACTTC. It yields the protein CASSPSGRAGETQYF.

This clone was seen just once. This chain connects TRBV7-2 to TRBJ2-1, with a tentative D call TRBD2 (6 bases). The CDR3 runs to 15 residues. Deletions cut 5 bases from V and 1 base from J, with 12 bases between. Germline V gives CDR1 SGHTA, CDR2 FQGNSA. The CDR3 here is CASSILATSYNEQFF. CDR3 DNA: TGTGCCAGCAGCATCCTAGCGACGTCCTACAATGAGCAGTTCTTC.

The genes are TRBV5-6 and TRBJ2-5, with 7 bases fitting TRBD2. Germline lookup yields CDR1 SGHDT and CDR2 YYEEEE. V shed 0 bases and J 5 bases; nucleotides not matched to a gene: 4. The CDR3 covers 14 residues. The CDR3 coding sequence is TGTGCCAGCAGCTTGGAAGCGGGGTGGGAGACCCAGTACTTC. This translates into CASSLEAGWETQYF.

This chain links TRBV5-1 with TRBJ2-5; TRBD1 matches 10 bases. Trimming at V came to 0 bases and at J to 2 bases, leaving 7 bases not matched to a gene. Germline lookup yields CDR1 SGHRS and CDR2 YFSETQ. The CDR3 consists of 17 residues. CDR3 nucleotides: TGCGCCAGCAGCTTGGCCGGGGGGACAGGGGCGCAAGAGACCCAGTACTTC. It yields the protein CASSLAGGTGAQETQYF.

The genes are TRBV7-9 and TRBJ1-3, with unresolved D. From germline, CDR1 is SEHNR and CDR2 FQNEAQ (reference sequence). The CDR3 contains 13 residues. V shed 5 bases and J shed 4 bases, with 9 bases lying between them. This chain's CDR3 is CASSLYLGNTIYF. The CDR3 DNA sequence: TGTGCCAGCAGCCTCTATCTCGGAAACACCATATATTTT.

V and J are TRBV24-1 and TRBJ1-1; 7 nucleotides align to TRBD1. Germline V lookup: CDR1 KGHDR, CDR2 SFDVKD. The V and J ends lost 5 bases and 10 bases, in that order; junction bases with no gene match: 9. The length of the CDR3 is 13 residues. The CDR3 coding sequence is TGTGCCACCAGTGCCAGACAGGGCGAGGGAGCTTTCTTT. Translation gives CATSARQGEGAFF.

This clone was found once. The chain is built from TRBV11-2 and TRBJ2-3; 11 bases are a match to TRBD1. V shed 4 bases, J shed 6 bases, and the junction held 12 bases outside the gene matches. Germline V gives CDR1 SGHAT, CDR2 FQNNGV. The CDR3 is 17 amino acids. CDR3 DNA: TGTGCCAGCAGCTGGGCTGCGGGGACAGGGGGTTTGGATACGCAGTATTTT. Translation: CASSWAAGTGGLDTQYF.

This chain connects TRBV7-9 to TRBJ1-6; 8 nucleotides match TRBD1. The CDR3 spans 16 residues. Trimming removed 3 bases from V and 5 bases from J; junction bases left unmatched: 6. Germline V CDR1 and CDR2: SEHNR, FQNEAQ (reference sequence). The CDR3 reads CASSFVLTGDNSPLHF. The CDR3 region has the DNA TGTGCCAGCAGCTTTGTTCTGACAGGGGATAATTCACCCCTCCACTTT.

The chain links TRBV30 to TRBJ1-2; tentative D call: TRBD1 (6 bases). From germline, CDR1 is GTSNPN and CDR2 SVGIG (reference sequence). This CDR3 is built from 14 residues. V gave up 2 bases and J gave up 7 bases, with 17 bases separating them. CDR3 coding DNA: TGTGCCTGGAGTACAGGTGGGGGGGCCGCTGGCTACACCTTC. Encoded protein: CAWSTGGGAAGYTF.